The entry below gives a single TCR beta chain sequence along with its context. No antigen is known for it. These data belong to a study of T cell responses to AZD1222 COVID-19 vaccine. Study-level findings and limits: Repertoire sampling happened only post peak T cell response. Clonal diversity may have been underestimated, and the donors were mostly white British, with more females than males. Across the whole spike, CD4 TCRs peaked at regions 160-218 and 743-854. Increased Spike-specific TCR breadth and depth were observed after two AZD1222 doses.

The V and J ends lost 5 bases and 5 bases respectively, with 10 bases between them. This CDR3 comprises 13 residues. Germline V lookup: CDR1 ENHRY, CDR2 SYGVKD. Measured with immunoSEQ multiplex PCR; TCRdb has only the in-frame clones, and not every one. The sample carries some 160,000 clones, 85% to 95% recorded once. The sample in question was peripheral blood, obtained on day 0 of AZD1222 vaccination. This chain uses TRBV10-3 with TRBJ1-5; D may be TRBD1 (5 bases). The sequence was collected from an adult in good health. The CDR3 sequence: CAISRDADQPQHF. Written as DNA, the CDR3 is TGTGCCATCAGTCGGGACGCCGATCAGCCCCAGCATTTT.